This TCR beta chain was recorded in a study of vaccination effects on CD4 cells after COVID-19. Whole-study context: Researchers obtained post-vaccine samples at a median of 72 days past the second dose. Wells of 1.8 million or so PBMC each were grown with 8.5 to 10 IU/ml IL-2 and about 9.6 ug/ml peptides.

This table comes from immunoSEQ multiplex PCR, and its TCRdb copy is limited to in-frame clones, with some not included. The sample shows approximately 70,000 clones, over 65% of them seen only once. The culture ran for nine to ten days, and then CD4+ T cells were isolated. Each participant was given two doses of one vaccine (BNT162b2 or mRNA-1273). On day 3 and again on day 7, half the medium was replaced with IL-2 medium. In regard to this clone: The antigen is unknown.

Study findings and constraints: Among infection- and vaccine-induced clones, marked clonal contraction occurred late after vaccination.

The sequence derives from a human donor who received a COVID-19 vaccine. The sample here was CD4+ T cells from PBMCs cultured without peptide, taken after COVID-19 vaccination.

CDR3 DNA: TGTGCCAGCAGCGTAGAAGGCGGGGGTCAGCCCCAGCATTTT. This gives the protein CASSVEGGGQPQHF. The rearrangement joins TRBV9 to TRBJ1-5; D is possibly TRBD1 (5 bases). The V end was cut by 0 bases, the J end by 6 bases, with 10 bases between. Looked up from germline, CDR1 is SGDLS and CDR2 is YYNGEE. The CDR3 has 14 amino acids.